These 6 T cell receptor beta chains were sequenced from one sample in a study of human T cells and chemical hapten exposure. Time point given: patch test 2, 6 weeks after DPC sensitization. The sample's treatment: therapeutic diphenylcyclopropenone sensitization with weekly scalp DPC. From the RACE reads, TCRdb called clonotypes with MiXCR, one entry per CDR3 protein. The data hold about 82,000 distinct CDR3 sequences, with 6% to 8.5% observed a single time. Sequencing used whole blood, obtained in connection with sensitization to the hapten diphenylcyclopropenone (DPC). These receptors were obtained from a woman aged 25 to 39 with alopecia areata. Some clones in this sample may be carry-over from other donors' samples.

The chain's CDR3 is CASSQEGVGGWTEAFF. In nucleotides, the CDR3 is TGTGCCAGCAGCCAAGAAGGCGTTGGTGGATGGACTGAAGCTTTCTTT. The chain carries TRBV5-6 and TRBJ1-1; D is unclear. The CDR3 covers 16 residues. The germline V and J ends were trimmed by 4 bases and 5 bases, with 21 bases remaining between them. Germline V gene sequence: CDR1 SGHDT, CDR2 YYEEEE.

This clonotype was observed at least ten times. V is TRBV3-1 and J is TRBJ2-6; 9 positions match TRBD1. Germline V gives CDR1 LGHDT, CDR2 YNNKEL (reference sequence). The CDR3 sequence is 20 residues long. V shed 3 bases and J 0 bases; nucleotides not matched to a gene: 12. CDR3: CASSHLTQGALLSGANVLTF. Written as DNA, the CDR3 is TGTGCCAGCAGCCATCTCACACAGGGGGCCCTTCTCTCTGGGGCCAACGTCCTGACTTTC.

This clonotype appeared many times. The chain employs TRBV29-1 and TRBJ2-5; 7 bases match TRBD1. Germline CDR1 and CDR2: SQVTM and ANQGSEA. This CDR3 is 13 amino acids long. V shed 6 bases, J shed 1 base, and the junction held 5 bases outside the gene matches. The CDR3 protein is CSVPTGLQETQYF. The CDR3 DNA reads TGCAGCGTCCCGACAGGGCTCCAAGAGACCCAGTACTTC.

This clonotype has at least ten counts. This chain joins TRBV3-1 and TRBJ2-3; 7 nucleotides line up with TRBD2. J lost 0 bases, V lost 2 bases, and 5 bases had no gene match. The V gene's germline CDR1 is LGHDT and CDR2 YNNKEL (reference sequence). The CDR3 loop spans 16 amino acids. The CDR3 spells CASSQLPRGSTDTQYF. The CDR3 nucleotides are TGTGCCAGCAGCCAATTACCGCGGGGGAGCACAGATACGCAGTATTTT.

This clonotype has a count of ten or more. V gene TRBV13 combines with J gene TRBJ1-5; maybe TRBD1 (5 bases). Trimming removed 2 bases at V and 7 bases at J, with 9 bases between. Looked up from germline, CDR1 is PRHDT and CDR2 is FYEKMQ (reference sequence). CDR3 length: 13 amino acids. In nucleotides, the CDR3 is TGTGCCAGCAGCTTAAAAGGGGTCCAGCCCCAGCATTTT. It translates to CASSLKGVQPQHF.

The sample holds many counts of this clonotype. The CDR3 sequence is CSVGNGSSGNTIYF. The CDR3 nucleotides are TGCAGCGTTGGAAACGGATCTTCTGGAAACACCATATATTTT. The rearrangement uses TRBV29-1 and TRBJ1-3; no firm D call. Trimming stripped 4 bases from V and 1 base from J, with 11 bases between. This CDR3 is built from 14 residues. The germline V gene encodes CDR1 SQVTM and CDR2 ANQGSEA.